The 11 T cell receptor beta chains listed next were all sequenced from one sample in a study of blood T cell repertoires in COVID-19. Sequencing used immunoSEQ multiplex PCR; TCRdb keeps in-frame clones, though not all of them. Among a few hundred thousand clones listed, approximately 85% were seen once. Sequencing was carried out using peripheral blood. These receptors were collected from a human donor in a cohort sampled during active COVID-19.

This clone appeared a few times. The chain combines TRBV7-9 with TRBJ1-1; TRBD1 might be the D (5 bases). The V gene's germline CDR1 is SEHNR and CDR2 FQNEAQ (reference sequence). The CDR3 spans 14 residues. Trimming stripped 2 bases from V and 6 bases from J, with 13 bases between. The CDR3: CASSLNQGSAEAFF. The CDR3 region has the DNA TGTGCCAGCAGCTTAAATCAGGGAAGCGCTGAAGCTTTCTTT.

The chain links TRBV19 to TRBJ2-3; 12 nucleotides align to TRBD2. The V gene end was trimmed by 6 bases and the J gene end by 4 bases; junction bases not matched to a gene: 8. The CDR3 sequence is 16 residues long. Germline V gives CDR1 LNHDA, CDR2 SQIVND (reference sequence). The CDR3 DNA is TGTGCCAGTAGCTCCTCTAGCGGGGGGGCCCCAGATACGCAGTATTTT. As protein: CASSSSSGGAPDTQYF.

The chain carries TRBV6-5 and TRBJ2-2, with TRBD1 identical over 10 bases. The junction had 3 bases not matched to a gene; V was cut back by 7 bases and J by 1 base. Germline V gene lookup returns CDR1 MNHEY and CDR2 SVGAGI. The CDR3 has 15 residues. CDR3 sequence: CASTRTGGNTGELFF. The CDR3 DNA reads TGTGCCAGCACCAGGACAGGGGGGAACACCGGGGAGCTGTTTTTT.

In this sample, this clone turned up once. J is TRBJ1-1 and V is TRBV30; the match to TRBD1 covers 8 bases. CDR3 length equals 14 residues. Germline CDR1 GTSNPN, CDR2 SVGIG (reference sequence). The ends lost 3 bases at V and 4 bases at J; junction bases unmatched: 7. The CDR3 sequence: CAWRAQGAATEAFF. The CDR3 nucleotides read TGTGCCTGGAGGGCCCAGGGGGCGGCCACTGAAGCTTTCTTT.

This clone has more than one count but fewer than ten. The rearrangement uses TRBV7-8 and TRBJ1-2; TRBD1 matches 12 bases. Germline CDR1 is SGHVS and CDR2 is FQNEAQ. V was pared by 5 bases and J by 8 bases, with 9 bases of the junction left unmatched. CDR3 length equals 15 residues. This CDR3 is CASSPGQGALGGYTF. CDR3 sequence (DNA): TGTGCCAGCAGCCCGGGACAGGGGGCCCTCGGAGGCTACACCTTC.

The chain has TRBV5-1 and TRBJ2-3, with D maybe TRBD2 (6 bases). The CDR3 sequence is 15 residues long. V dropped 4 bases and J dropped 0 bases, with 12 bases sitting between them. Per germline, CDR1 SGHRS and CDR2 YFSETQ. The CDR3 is CASSTPGGSTDTQYF. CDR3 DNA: TGCGCCAGCAGCACGCCCGGGGGTAGCACAGATACGCAGTATTTT.

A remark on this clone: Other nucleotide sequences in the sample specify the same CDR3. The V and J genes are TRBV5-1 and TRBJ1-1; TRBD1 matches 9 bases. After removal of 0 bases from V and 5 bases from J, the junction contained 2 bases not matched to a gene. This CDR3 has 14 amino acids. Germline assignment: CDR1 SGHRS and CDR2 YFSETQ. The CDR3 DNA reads TGCGCCAGCAGCTTGGCCGGACAGGGGACTGAAGCTTTCTTT. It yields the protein CASSLAGQGTEAFF.

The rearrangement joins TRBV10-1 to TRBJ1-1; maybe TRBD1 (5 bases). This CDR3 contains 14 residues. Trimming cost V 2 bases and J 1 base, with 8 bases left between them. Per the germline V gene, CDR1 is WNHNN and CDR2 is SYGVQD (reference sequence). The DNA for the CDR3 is TGCGCCAGCAGTGAGGTAGGGGAGAACACTGAAGCTTTCTTT. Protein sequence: CASSEVGENTEAFF.

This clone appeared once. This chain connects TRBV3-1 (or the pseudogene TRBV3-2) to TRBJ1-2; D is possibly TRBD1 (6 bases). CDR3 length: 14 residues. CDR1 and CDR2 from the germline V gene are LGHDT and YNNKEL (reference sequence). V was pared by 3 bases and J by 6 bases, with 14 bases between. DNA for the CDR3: TGTGCCAGCAGCCAGGGACAAAACCAGCATGGCTACACCTTC. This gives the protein CASSQGQNQHGYTF.

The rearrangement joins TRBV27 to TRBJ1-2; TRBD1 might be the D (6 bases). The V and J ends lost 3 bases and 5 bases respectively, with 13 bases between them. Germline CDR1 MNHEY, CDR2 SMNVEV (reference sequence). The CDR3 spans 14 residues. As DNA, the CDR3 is TGTGCCAGCAGTTTCAGGACAGACTCATATGGCTACACCTTC. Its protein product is CASSFRTDSYGYTF.

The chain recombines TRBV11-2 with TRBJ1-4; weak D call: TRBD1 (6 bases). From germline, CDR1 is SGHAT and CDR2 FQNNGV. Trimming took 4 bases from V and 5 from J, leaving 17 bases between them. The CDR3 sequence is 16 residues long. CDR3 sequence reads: CASSSSGGAINEKLFF. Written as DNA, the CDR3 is TGTGCCAGCAGCTCAAGTGGGGGGGCTATCAATGAAAAACTGTTTTTT. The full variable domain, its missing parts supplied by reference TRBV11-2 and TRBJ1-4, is EAGVAQSPRYKIIEKRQSVAFWCNPISGHATLYWYQQILGQGPKLLIQFQNNGVVDDSQLPKDRFSAERLKGVDSTLKIQPAKLEDSAVYLCASSSSGGAINEKLFFGSGTQLSVL.